Below, one T cell receptor beta chain is given with its context. A single count supports this clone. Its specific antigen is unknown. No much larger clone exists at a distance of one base, and base qualities are not known. Using the deep immunoSEQ assay, TCR CDR3 regions were amplified from genomic DNA by multiplex PCR. Genomic DNA extracted from each cell subset was distributed evenly over all wells of several immunoSEQ 96-well plates, and each plate served as one replicate. For sorted subsets, each replicate PCR was loaded with 200 ng genomic DNA, equivalent to about 33,000 T cell genomes. The purified libraries were quantified using a Qubit 3.0 fluorometer, sized with a Bioanalyzer 2100, and then quantified again using the KAPA Library Quantification kit. Every immunoSEQ 96-well plate was sequenced on a separate single-read 150-cycle Illumina NextSeq 550 flow cell. The paper's processing steps were these. Because only junctional sequences without quality scores were contained in the immunoSEQ output, filtering matching that applied to full-length reads could not be performed. Sequences were annotated with PyIR, a Python wrapper for IgBLAST v1.9, and V/J genes and CDR3 were assigned using IMGT germline references. Reads were removed for weak V/J assignments (E-value above 1e-6), missing CDR3, stop codons, out-of-frame junctions, or ambiguous translated residues. V3J clonotypes were defined by identical inferred V gene, J gene, and CDR3 amino acid sequence. Percentage overlap between repertoires was calculated by dividing the number of shared unique clonotypes by the size of the smaller repertoire. Repertoire richness was assessed with RTK rarefaction, the Chao1 estimator, and Recon v2.1 estimates of unobserved clonotypes. For all TCRbeta clonotypes obtained by the gDNA method from four donors, generation probabilities were computed with OLGA. TCRdb obtained this table from immuneACCESS and retained in-frame rearrangements with V and J assigned. These tables miss some clones; where compared with another copy, unresolved V genes account for less than half of the shortfall, and the remainder is unexplained. V and J calls and clone size are copied from that table; D and trimming were computed from the DNA. The sample contains millions of clones, approximately 95% of them found a single time. The top ten clonotypes cover roughly 1% of the sample.

CD8 naive samples consisted of CD45RO-negative cells that were positively selected for CCR7, yielding a CD45RA+CCR7+ population without TemRA cells. Donors were healthy HIV-negative adults with no recently reported acute infections or vaccinations. Only Caucasian adults living in Nashville, Tennessee, USA were represented among the donors. Blood was obtained by leukapheresis, after which PBMCs were separated by Ficoll-Histopaque density gradient centrifugation and cryopreserved in liquid nitrogen vapor phase. Analytical flow cytometry was used to check the purity and quantity of every magnetically sorted T cell population. From each sorted fraction, genomic DNA was isolated and quantified by UV absorbance on a Nanodrop 2000c. This entry belongs to a study of shared clonotypes between healthy human individuals (TCRdb year 2020). About the study as a whole: A couple of women and a few men aged 18 to 49 years were included in the cohort. For each donor, CD4 naive and CD4 memory were each given three plates, CD8 naive was given two plates, and CD8 memory was given one plate. Blood TCR repertoires of roughly five healthy adults were deeply sequenced to estimate repertoire size and the extent of clonotype sharing between individuals. Different laboratories and diverse techniques were used to prepare libraries and sequence TCR repertoires, to increase sequencing depth and limit assay-specific biases. Per donor, leukapheresis produced somewhere between about 0.94 and 9.5 billion PBMCs.

Unmatched junction bases come to 3, with V trimmed by 4 bases and J by 0 bases. CDR1 and CDR2 were assigned from the germline V gene (reference sequence) as LNHNV and YYDKDF. Reading from cysteine to phenylalanine, the CDR3 counts 14 amino acids. Only the CDR3 DNA is retained, 42 bases long and in frame from the first base. What the work shows at the level of the full study, not this receptor alone: Compared with non-shared clonotypes, clonotypes shared by all four sorted-subset donors had higher generation probabilities. Pairwise subsampling indicated that sequencing depth was expected to affect the degree of clonotype sharing among donors. Sampling was restricted to blood, and TCR repertoires in tissues likely differ from the TCR repertoires found in blood. Estimated clonotype richness was generally larger for naive than for memory subsets. When a few donors were compared, the shared fraction of clonotypes was 5% to 6.5% for naive CD4, 3.5% for naive CD8, more than 2% for memory CD4, and 0.4% for memory CD8. The small number of donors limited the genetic and exposure-history diversity represented. Rarefaction of sorted-subset datasets indicated incomplete sequencing despite the large sequencing depth.

This receptor was identified in a man in his late teens or twenties in good health. The sequencing sample was made of naive CD8+ T cells sorted from blood. Interpreted using the paper, the cell subset or site label stands for: CD45RA+CCR7+. The rearrangement combines TRBV15 with TRBJ2-7, with TRBD2 identical over 7 junction bases. The CDR3: CATSMASGSYEQYF. The DNA sequence follows: TGTGCCACCAGCATGGCTAGCGGCTCCTACGAGCAGTACTTC.